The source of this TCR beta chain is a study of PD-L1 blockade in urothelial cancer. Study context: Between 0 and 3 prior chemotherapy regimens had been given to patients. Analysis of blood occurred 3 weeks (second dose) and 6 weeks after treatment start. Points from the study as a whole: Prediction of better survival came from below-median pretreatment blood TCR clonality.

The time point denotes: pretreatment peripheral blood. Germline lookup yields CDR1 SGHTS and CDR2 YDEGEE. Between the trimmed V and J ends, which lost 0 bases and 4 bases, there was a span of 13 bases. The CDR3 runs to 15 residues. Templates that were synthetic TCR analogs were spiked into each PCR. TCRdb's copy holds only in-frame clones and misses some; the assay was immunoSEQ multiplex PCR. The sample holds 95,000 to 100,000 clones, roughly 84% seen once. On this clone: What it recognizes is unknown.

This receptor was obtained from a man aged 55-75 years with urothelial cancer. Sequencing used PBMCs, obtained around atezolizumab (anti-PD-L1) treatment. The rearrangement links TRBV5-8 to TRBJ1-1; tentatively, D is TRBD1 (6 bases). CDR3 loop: CASSLARGAITEAFF. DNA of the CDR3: TGTGCCAGCAGCTTGGCCCGGGGGGCGATCACTGAAGCTTTCTTT.